This is a list of T cell receptor beta chains from one sample in a study of blood T cell repertoires in COVID-19. The protocol was immunoSEQ multiplex PCR, while the TCRdb copy is restricted to in-frame clones and leaves out a portion. The table records approximately 190,000 clones, 88% of them present only once. Sequencing used peripheral blood. The receptors shown here come from a man between 40 and 49 years old with active or convalescent COVID-19. Both conserved end residues are part of each CDR3. D genes are given only for firm matches. Clone size appears in some rows only: once, few, many, or a class for an expanded clone.

size,D,J,V,DNA,CDR3
few,-,TRBJ1-5,TRBV6-5,TGTGCCAGCTCCGACCAGGGTTTTGGCAATCAGCCCCAGCATTTT,CASSDQGFGNQPQHF
-,TRBD2,TRBJ2-1,TRBV2,TGTGCCAGCAGTGTACCGGGACTAGCGGGACTCTACAATGAGCAGTTCTTC,CASSVPGLAGLYNEQFF
once,-,TRBJ2-2,TRBV13,TGTGCCAGCAGCTCGAGGGTTGGCGGGGAGCTGTTTTTT,CASSSRVGGELFF
-,-,TRBJ1-6,TRBV15,TGTGCCACCAGCAGAGACGGGGATTCACCCCTCCACTTT,CATSRDGDSPLHF
-,-,TRBJ2-2,TRBV30,TGTGCCTGGAGTGACTCCGGGGAGCTGTTTTTT,CAWSDSGELFF
-,-,TRBJ1-2,TRBV7-2,TGTGCCAGCAGCTTACCAGGGATTGGCTACACCTTC,CASSLPGIGYTF
-,TRBD1,TRBJ1-6,TRBV19,TGTGCCAGTAGTTCCAGGACAGGGGGCGGAATTGGGGATTCACCCCTCCACTTT,CASSSRTGGGIGDSPLHF
-,-,TRBJ2-7,TRBV27,TGTGCCAGCAGGCTCCGGGACACAGCCTACGAGCAGTACTTC,CASRLRDTAYEQYF
-,TRBD1,TRBJ1-1,TRBV5-4,TGTGCCAGCAGCCCACGGACAGGGACGGGGACTGAAGCTTTCTTT,CASSPRTGTGTEAFF
-,TRBD2,TRBJ2-1,TRBV27,TGTGCCAGCACCACCCCAGGGCTAGCGGGAAATTACAATGAGCAGTTCTTC,CASTTPGLAGNYNEQFF
-,TRBD1,TRBJ2-1,TRBV7-2,TGTGCCAGCAGCGTGCAGGGGGTAGTTGCAAATGAGCAGTTCTTC,CASSVQGVVANEQFF
-,TRBD1,TRBJ2-1,TRBV5-1,TGCGCCAGCAGCCCTCGGGACAGGGGTAATGAGCAGTTCTTC,CASSPRDRGNEQFF
-,TRBD1,TRBJ2-1,TRBV11-2,TGTGCCAGCAGCTTGGTCGGGACAGGGACCAATGAGCAGTTCTTC,CASSLVGTGTNEQFF
-,TRBD1,TRBJ2-2,TRBV9,TGTGCCAGCAGCGCTTCATCGACAGGGGGTCGAACCGGGGAGCTGTTTTTT,CASSASSTGGRTGELFF
-,-,TRBJ2-3,TRBV12-5,TGTGCTAGTGGTTTGACCGACTACACAGATACGCAGTATTTT,CASGLTDYTDTQYF
-,-,TRBJ1-1,TRBV27,TGTGCCAGCAGTTTACAAGGGGCGAACACTGAAGCTTTCTTT,CASSLQGANTEAFF